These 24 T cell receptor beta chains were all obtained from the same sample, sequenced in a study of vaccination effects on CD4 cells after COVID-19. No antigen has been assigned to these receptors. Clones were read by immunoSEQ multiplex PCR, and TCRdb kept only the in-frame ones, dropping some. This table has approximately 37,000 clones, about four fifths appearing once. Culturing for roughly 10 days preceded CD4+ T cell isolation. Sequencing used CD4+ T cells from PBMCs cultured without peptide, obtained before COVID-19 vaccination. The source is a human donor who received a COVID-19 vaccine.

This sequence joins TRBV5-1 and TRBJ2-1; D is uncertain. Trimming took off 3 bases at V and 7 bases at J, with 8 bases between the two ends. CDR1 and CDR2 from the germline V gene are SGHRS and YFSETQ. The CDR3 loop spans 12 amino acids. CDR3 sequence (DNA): TGCGCCAGCAGCTCCGACCAGAATGAGCAGTTCTTC. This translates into CASSSDQNEQFF.

The CDR3 DNA is TGTGCCAGCAGTTCGCCTCGCCCGGAGACCCAGTACTTC. The encoded protein is CASSSPRPETQYF. The chain couples TRBV5-6 to TRBJ2-5, with D uncertain. Trimming shortened V by 5 bases and J by 5 bases, and 13 bases separated the two germline ends. CDR3 length: 13 residues. In germline, CDR1 is SGHDT, CDR2 YYEEEE.

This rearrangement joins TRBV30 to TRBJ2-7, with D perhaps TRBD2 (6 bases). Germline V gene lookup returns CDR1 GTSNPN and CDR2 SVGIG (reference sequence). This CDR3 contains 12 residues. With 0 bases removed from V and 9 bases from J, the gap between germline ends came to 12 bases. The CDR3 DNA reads TGTGCCTGGAGTGTACCCGTCGGGGGGCAGTACTTC. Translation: CAWSVPVGGQYF.

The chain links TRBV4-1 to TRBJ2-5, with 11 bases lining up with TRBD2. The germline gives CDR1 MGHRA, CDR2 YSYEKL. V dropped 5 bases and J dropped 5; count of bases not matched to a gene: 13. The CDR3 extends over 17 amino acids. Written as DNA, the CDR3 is TGCGCCAGCAGCTACCAACTAGCGGGGGCCGCGGCGGAGACCCAGTACTTC. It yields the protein CASSYQLAGAAAETQYF.

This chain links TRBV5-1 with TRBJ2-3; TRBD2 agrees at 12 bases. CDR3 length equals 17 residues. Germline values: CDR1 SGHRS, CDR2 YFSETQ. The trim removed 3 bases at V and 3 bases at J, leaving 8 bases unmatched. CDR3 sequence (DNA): TGCGCCAGCAGCTCACTCACTAGCGGGAGGTCAACAGATACGCAGTATTTT. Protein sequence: CASSSLTSGRSTDTQYF.

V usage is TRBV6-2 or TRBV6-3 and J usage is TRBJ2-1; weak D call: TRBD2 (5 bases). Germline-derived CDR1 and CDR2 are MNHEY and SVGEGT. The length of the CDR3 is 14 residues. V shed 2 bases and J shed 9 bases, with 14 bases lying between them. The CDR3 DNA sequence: TGTGCCAGCAGTTACCCGGGAACCCGGGGTGAGCAGTTCTTC. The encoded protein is CASSYPGTRGEQFF.

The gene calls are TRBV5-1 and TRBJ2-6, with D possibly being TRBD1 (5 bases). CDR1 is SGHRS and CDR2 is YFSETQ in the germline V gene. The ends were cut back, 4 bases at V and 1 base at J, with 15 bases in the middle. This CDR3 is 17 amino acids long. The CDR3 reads CASSALSSGSGANVLTF. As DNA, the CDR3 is TGCGCCAGCAGCGCCTTGTCCTCAGGGTCTGGGGCCAACGTCCTGACTTTC. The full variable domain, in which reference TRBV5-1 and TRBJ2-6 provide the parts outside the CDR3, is KAGVTQTPRYLIKTRGQQVTLSCSPISGHRSVSWYQQTPGQGLQFLFEYFSETQRNKGNFPGRFSGRQFSNSRSEMNVSTLELGDSALYLCASSALSSGSGANVLTFGAGSRLTVL.

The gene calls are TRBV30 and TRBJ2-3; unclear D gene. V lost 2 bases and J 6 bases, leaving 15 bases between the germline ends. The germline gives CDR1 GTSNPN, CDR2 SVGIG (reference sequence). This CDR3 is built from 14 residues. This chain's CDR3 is CAWSLGVGRDTQYF. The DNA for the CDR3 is TGTGCCTGGAGTCTGGGCGTCGGTCGGGATACGCAGTATTTT. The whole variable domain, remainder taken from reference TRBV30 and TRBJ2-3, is SQTIHQWPATLVQPVGSPLSLECTVEGTSNPNLYWYRQAAGRGLQLLFYSVGIGQISSEVPQNLSASRPQDRQFILSSKKLLLSDSGFYLCAWSLGVGRDTQYFGPGTRLTVL.

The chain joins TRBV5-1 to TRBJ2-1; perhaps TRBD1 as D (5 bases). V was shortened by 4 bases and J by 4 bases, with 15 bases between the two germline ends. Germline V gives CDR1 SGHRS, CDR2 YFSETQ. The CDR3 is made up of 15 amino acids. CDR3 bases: TGCGCCAGCAGCCGCCTCAGGGAAAAGTACAATGAGCAGTTCTTC. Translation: CASSRLREKYNEQFF.

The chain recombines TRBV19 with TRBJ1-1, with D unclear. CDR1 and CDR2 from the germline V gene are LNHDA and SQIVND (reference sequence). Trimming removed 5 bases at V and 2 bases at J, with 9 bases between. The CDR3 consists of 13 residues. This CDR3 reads CASSPGVNTEAFF. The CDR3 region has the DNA TGTGCCAGTAGTCCGGGTGTAAACACTGAAGCTTTCTTT.

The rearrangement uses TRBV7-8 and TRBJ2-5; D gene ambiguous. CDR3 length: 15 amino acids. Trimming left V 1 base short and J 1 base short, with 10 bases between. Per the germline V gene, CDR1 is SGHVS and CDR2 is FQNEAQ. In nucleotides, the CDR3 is TGTGCCAGCAGCTTAGACAGAGAAGCCCAAGAGACCCAGTACTTC. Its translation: CASSLDREAQETQYF.

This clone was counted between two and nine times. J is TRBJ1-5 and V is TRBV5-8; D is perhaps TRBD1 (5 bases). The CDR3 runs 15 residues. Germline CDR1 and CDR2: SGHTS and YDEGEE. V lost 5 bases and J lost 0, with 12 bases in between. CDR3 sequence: CASRVGGTSNQPQHF. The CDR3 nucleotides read TGTGCCAGCAGGGTCGGCGGGACTAGCAATCAGCCCCAGCATTTT.

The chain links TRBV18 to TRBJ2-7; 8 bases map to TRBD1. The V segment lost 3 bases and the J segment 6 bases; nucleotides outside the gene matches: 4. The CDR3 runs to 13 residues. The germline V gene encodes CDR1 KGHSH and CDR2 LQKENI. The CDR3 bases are TGTGCCAGCTCACCCTCACAGGGGGGCGAGCAGTACTTC. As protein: CASSPSQGGEQYF.

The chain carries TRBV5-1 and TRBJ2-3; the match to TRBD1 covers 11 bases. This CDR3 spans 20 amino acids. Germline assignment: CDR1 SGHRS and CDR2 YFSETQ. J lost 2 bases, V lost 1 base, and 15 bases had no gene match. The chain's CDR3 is CASSLQDRGRLAASTDTQYF. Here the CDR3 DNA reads TGCGCCAGCAGCTTGCAGGACAGGGGGCGACTAGCGGCATCCACAGATACGCAGTATTTT.

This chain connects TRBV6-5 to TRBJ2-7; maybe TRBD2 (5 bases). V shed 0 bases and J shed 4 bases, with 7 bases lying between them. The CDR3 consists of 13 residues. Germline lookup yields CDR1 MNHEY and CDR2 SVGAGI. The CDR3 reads CASSYSAEYEQYF. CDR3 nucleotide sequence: TGTGCCAGCAGTTACTCAGCGGAATACGAGCAGTACTTC.

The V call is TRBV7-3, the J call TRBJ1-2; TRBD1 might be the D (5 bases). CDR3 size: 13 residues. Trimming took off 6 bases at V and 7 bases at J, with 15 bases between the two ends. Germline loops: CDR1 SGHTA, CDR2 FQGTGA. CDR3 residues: CASSIGDGVGYTF. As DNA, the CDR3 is TGTGCCAGCAGTATAGGGGACGGAGTTGGCTACACCTTC.

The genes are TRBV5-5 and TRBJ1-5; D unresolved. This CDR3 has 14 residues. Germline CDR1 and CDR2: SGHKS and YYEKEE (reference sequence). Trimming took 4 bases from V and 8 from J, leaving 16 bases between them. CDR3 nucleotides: TGTGCCAGCAGCCTTACCCTCGATCCGGAGCCCCAGCATTTT. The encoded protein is CASSLTLDPEPQHF.

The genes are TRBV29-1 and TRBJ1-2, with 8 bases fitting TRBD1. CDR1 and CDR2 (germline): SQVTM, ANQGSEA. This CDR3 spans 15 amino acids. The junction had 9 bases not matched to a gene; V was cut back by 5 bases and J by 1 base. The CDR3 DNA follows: TGCAGCGTTCTGACAGGGGTCCGGTTTAACTATGGCTACACCTTC. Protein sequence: CSVLTGVRFNYGYTF. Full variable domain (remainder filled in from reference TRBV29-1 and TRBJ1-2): SAVISQKPSRDICQRGTSLTIQCQVDSQVTMMFWYRQQPGQSLTLIATANQGSEATYESGFVIDKFPISRPNLTFSTLTVSNMSPEDSSIYLCSVLTGVRFNYGYTFGSGTRLTVV.

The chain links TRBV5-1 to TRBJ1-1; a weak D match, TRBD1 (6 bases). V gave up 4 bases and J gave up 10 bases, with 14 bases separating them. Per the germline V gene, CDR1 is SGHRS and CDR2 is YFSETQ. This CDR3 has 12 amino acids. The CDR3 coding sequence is TGCGCCAGCAGCGCCGGGCGGGGGCGAGCTTTCTTT. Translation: CASSAGRGRAFF.

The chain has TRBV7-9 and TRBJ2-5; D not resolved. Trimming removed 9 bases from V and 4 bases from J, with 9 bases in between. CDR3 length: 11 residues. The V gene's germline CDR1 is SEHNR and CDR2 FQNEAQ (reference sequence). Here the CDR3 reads CASTARETQYF. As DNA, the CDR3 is TGTGCCAGTACGGCGAGAGAGACCCAGTACTTC.

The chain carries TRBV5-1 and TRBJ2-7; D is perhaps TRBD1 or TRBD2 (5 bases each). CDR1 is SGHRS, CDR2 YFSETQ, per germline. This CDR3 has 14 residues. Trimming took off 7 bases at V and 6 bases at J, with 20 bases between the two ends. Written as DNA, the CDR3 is TGCGCCAGCCGGGACGAGGTTAGGGGTGGCGAGCAGTACTTC. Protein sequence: CASRDEVRGGEQYF.

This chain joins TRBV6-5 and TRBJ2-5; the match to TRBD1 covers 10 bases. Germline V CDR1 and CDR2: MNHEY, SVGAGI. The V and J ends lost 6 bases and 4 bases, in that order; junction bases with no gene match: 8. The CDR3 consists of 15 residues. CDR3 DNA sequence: TGTGCCAGCAGCCTGGGACAGGGGTCTGGAGAGACCCAGTACTTC. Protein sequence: CASSLGQGSGETQYF.

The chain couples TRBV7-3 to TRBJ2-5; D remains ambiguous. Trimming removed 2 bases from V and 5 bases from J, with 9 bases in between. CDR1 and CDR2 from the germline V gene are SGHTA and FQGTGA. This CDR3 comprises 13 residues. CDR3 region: CASSLQSGETQYF. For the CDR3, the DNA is TGTGCCAGCAGCTTACAATCCGGGGAGACCCAGTACTTC. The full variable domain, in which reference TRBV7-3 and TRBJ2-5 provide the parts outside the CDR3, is GAGVSQTPSNKVTEKGKYVELRCDPISGHTALYWYRQSLGQGPEFLIYFQGTGAADDSGLPNDRFFAVRPEGSVSTLKIQRTERGDSAVYLCASSLQSGETQYFGPGTRLLVL.

CDR3 protein: CASSQDSSFSYEQYF. The CDR3 DNA follows: TGTGCCAGCAGCCAAGACAGTTCCTTCTCCTACGAGCAGTACTTC. The gene calls are TRBV4-2 and TRBJ2-7, with D hard to call. The CDR3 has 15 residues. Germline CDR1 and CDR2: LGHNA and YNFKEQ. The V end lost 0 bases, the J end lost 0 bases, and 9 bases lay between the germline ends.